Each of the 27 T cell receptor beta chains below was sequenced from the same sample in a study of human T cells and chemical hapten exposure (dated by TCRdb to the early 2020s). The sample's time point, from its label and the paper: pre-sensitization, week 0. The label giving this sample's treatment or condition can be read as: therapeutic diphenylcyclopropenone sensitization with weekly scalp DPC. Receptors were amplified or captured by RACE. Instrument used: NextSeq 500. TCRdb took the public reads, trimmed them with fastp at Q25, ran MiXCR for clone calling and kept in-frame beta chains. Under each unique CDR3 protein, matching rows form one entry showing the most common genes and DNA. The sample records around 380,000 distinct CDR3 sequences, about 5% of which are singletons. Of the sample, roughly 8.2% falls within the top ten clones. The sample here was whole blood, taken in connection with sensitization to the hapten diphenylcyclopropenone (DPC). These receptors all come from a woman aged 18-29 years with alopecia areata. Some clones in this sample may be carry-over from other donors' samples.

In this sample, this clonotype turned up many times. CDR3 region: CASSLGGTGELFF. CDR3 nucleotides: TGTGCCAGCAGTTTAGGGGGTACCGGGGAGCTGTTTTTT. The chain recombines TRBV12-3 or TRBV12-4 with TRBJ2-2, with D unresolved. Trimming took 1 base from V and 5 from J, leaving 5 bases between them. The CDR3 extends over 13 amino acids.

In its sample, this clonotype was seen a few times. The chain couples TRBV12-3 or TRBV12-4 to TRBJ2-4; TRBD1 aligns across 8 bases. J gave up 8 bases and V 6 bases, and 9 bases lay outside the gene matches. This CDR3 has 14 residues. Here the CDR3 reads CASSGQGTGDIQYF. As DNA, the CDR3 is TGTGCCAGCAGCGGACAGGGTACGGGAGACATTCAGTACTTC.

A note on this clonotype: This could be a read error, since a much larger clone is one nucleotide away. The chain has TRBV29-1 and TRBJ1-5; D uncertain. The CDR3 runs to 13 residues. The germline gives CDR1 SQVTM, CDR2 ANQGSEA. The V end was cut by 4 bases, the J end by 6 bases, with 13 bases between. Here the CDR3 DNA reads TGCAGCGTTGCCCAAGGAGAAGGTCAGCCCCAGCATTTT. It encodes CSVAQGEGQPQHF.

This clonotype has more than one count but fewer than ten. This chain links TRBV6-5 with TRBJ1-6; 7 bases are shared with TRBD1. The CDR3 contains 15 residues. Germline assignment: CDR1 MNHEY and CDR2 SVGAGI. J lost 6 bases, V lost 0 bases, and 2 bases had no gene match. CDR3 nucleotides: TGTGCCAGCAGTTACTCGCCAGGGGGTAATTCACCCCTCCACTTT. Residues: CASSYSPGGNSPLHF.

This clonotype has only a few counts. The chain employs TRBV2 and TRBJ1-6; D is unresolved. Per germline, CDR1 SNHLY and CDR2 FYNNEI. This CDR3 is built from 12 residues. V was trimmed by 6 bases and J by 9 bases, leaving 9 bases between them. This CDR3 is CASSPNRSPLHF. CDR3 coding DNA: TGTGCCAGCAGCCCAAATCGTTCACCCCTCCACTTT.

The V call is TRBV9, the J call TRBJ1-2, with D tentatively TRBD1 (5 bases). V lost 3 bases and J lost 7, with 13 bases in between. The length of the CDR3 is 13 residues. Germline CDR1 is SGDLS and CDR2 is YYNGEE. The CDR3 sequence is CASSGGHRGGYTF. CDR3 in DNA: TGTGCCAGCAGCGGAGGACACCGGGGTGGCTACACCTTC.

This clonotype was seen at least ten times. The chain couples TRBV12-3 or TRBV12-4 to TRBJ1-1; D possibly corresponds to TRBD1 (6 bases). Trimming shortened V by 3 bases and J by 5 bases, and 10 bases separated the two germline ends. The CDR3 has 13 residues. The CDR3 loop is CASSFSGETEAFF. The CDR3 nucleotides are TGTGCCAGCAGTTTCTCAGGGGAAACTGAAGCTTTCTTT.

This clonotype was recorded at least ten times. CDR3 in DNA: TGTGCCAGCAGTTCAGGGACGGCGGCCCCTGAAGCTTTCTTT. This translates into CASSSGTAAPEAFF. V is TRBV6-6 and J is TRBJ1-1; perhaps TRBD1 as D (5 bases). The CDR3 is made up of 14 amino acids. Germline CDR1 MNHNY, CDR2 SVGAGI (reference sequence). The V and J ends lost 4 bases and 6 bases respectively, with 15 bases between them.

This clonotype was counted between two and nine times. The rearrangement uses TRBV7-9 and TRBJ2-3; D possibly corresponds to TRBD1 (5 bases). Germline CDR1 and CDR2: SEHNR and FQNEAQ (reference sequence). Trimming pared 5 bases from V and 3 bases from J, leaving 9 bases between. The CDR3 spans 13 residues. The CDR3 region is CASSTRQTDTQYF. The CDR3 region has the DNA TGTGCCAGCAGCACCCGACAGACAGATACGCAGTATTTT.

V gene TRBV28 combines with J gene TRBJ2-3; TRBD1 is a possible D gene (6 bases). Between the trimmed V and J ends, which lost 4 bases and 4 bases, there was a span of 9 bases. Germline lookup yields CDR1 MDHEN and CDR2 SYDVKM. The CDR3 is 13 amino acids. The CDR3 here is CASSWTVADTQYF. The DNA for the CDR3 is TGTGCCAGCAGTTGGACAGTGGCAGATACGCAGTATTTT. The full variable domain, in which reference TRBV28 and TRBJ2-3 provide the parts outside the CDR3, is DVKVTQSSRYLVKRTGEKVFLECVQDMDHENMFWYRQDPGLGLRLIYFSYDVKMKEKGDIPEGYSVSREKKERFSLILESASTNQTSMYLCASSWTVADTQYFGPGTRLTVL.

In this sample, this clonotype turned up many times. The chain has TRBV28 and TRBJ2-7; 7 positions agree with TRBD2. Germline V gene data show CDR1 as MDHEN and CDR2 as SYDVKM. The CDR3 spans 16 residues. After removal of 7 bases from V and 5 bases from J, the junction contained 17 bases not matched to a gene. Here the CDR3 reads CASTLRIGEGYHEQYF. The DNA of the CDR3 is TGTGCCAGCACCCTAAGGATAGGGGAGGGGTACCACGAGCAGTACTTC. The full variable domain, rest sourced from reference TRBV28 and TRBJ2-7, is DVKVTQSSRYLVKRTGEKVFLECVQDMDHENMFWYRQDPGLGLRLIYFSYDVKMKEKGDIPEGYSVSREKKERFSLILESASTNQTSMYLCASTLRIGEGYHEQYFGPGTRLTVT.

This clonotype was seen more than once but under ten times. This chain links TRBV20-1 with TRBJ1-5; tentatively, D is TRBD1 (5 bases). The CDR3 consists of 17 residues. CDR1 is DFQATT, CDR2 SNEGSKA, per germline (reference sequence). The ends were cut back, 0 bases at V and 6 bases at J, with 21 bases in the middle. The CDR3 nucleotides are TGCAGTGCTAGAGATTTATATAGGGACTCAAAGAGTCAGCCCCAGCATTTT. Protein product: CSARDLYRDSKSQPQHF.

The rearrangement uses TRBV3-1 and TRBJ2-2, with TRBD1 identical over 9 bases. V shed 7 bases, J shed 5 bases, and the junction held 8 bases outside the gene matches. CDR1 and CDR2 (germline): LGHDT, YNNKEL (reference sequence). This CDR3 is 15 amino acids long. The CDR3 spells CASTHRDRATGELFF. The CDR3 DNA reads TGTGCCAGCACCCACCGGGACAGGGCTACCGGGGAGCTGTTTTTT.

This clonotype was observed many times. Here the CDR3 DNA reads TGTGCCAGCAGCCAGCCAGGGGTCCGCACTGAAGCTTTCTTT. Residues: CASSQPGVRTEAFF. The V and J genes are TRBV7-9 and TRBJ1-1; possible D gene TRBD1, 6 bases. V lost 5 bases, J lost 4 bases, and 14 bases lay in between. The CDR3 runs 14 residues. In germline, CDR1 is SEHNR, CDR2 FQNEAQ (reference sequence).

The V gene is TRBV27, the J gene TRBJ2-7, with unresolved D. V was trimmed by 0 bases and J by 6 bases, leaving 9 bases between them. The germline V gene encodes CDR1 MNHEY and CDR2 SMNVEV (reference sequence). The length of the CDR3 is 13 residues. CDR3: CASSLSKEFEQYF. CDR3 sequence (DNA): TGTGCCAGCAGTTTATCGAAAGAGTTCGAGCAGTACTTC.

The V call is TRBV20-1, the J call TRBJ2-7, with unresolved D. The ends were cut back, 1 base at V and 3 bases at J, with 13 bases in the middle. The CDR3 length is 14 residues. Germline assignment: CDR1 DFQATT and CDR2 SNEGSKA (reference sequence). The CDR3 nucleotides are TGCAGTGCTAGAGCCTCAGTTTTAAACTACGAGCAGTACTTC. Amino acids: CSARASVLNYEQYF.

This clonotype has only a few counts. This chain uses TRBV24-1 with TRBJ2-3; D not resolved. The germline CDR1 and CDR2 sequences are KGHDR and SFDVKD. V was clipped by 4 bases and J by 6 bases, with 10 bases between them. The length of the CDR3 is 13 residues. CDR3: CATSDLFSDTQYF. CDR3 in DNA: TGTGCCACCAGTGACCTCTTCAGTGATACGCAGTATTTT.

The CDR3 spells CASREALLAEAFF. CDR3 DNA: TGTGCCAGCAGGGAGGCTCTCCTAGCTGAAGCTTTCTTT. This chain connects TRBV6-2 or TRBV6-3 to TRBJ1-1; no clear D. Trimming removed 6 bases from V and 6 bases from J, with 14 bases in between. The germline V gene encodes CDR1 MNHEY and CDR2 SVGEGT. This CDR3 comprises 13 residues.

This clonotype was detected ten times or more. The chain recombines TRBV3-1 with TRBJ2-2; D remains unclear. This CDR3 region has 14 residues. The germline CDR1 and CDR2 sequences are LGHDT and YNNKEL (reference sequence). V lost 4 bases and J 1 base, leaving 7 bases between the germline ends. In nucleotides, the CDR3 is TGTGCCAGCAGCCGTTTTGGGAACACCGGGGAGCTGTTTTTT. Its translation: CASSRFGNTGELFF.

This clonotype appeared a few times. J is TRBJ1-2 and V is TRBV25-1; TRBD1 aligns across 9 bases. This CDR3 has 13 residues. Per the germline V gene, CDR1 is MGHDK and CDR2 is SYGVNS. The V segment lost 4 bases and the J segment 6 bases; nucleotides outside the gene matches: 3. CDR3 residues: CASSGRDRDGYTF. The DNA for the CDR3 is TGTGCCAGCAGTGGCCGGGACAGGGATGGCTACACCTTC.

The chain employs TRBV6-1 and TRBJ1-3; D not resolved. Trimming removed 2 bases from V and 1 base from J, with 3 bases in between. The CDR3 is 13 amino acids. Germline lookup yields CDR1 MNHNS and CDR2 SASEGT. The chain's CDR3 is CASSEPSGNTIYF. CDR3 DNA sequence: TGTGCCAGCAGTGAACCGTCTGGAAACACCATATATTTT.

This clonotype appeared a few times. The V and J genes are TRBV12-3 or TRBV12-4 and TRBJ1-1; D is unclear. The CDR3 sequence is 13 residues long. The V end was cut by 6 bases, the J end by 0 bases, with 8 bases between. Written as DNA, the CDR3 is TGTGCCAGCAGACCCCTAGTGAACACTGAAGCTTTCTTT. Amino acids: CASRPLVNTEAFF.

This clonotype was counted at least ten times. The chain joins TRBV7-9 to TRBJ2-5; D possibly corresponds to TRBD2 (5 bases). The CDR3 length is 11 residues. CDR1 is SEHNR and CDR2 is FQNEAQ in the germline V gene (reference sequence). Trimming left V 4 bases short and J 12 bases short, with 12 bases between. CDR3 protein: CASSSPGGEYF. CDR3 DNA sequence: TGTGCCAGCAGCTCACCCGGAGGCGAGTACTTC.

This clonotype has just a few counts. This CDR3 reads CASSSPHALNTEAFF. The CDR3 DNA reads TGTGCCAGCAGTTCCCCCCACGCCTTGAACACTGAAGCTTTCTTT. The chain combines TRBV6-2 or TRBV6-3 with TRBJ1-1, with D unclear. The CDR3 consists of 15 residues. V was clipped by 4 bases and J by 0 bases, with 12 bases between them. CDR1 and CDR2 from the germline V gene are MNHEY and SVGEGT.

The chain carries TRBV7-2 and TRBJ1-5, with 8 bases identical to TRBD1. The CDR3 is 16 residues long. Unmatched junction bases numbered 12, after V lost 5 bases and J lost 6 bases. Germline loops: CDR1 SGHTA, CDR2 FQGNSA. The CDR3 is CASSRAGQGGSQPQHF. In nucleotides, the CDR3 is TGTGCCAGCAGCAGAGCCGGACAGGGAGGGAGTCAGCCCCAGCATTTT.

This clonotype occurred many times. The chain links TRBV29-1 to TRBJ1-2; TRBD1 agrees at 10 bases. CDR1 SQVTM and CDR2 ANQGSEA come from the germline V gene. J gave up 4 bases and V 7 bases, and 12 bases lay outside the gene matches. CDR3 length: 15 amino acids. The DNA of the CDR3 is TGCAGCGCCCTCCGACAGGGGGCAGGTGTCTATGGCTACACCTTC. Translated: CSALRQGAGVYGYTF.

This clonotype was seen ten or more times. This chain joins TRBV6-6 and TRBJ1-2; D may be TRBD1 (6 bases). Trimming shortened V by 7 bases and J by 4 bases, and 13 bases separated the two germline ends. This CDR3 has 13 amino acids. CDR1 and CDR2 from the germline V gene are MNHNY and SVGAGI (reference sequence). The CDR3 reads CASTPGGAYGYTF. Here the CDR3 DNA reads TGTGCCAGCACCCCCGGGGGGGCCTATGGCTACACCTTC.